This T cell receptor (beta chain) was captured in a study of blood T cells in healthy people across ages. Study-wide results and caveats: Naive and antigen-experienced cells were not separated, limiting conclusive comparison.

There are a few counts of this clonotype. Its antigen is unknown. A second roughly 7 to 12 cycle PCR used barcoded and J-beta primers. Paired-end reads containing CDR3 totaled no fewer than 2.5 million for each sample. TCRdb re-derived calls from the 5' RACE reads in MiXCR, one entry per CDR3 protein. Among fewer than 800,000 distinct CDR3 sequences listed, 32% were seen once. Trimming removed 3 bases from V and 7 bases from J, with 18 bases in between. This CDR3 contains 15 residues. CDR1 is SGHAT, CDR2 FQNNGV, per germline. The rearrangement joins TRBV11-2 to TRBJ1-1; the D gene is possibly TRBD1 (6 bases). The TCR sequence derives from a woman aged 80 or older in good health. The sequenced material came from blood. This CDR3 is CASSFRVAGESEAFF. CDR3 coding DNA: TGTGCCAGCAGCTTCCGGGTGGCAGGGGAAAGTGAAGCTTTCTTT.